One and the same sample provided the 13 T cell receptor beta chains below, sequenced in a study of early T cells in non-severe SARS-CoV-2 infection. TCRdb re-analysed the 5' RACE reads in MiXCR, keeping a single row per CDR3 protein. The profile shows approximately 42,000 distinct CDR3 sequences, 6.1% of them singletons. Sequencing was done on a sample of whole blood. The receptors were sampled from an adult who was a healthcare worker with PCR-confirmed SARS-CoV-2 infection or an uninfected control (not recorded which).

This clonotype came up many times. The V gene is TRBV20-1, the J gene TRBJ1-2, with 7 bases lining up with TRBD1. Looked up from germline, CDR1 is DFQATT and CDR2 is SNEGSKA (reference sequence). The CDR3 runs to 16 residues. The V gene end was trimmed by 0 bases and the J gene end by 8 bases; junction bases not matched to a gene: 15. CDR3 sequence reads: CSARDSPDRAYVGYTF. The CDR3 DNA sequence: TGCAGTGCTAGAGATTCCCCCGACAGGGCGTATGTGGGCTACACCTTC.

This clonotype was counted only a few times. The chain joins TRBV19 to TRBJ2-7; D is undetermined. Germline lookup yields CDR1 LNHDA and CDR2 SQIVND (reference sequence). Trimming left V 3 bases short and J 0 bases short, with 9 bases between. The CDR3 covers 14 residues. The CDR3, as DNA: TGTGCCAGTAGTATGTCCAGTGCCTCCTACGAGCAGTACTTC. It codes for CASSMSSASYEQYF.

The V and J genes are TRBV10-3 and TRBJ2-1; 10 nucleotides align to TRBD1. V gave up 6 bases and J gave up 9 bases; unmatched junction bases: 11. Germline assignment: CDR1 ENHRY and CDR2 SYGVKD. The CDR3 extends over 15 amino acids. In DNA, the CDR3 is TGTGCCATCAGAACCGGGACAGGGGACGGTGGTGAGCAGTTCTTC. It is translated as CAIRTGTGDGGEQFF.

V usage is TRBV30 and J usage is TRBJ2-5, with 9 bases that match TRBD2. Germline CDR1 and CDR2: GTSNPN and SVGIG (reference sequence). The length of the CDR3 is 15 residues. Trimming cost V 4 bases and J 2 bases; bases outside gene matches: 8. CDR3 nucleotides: TGTGCCTGGAAGGGGCTAGCGGGGTCACAAGAGACCCAGTACTTC. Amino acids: CAWKGLAGSQETQYF. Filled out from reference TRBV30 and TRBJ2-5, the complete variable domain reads SQTIHQWPATLVQPVGSPLSLECTVEGTSNPNLYWYRQAAGRGLQLLFYSVGIGQISSEVPQNLSASRPQDRQFILSSKKLLLSDSGFYLCAWKGLAGSQETQYFGPGTRLLVL.

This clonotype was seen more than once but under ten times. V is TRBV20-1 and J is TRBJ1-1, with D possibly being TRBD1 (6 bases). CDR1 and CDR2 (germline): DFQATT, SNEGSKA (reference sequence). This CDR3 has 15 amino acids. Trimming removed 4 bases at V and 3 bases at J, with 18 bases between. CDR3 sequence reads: CSAKTQGRKDTEAFF. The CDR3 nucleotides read TGCAGTGCTAAAACTCAGGGGCGTAAGGACACTGAAGCTTTCTTT.

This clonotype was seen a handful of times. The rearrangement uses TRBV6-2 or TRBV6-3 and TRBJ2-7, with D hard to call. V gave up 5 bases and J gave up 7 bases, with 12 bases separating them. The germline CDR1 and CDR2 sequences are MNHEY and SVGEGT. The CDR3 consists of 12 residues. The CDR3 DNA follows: TGTGCCAGCAGTCACGCAATACCAGAGCAGTACTTC. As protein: CASSHAIPEQYF.

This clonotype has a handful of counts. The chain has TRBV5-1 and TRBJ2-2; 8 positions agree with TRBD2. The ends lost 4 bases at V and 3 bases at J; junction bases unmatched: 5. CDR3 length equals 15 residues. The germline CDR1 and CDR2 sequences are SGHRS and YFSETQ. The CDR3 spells CASSLGGADTGELFF. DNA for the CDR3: TGCGCCAGCAGCCTCGGGGGGGCCGACACCGGGGAGCTGTTTTTT.

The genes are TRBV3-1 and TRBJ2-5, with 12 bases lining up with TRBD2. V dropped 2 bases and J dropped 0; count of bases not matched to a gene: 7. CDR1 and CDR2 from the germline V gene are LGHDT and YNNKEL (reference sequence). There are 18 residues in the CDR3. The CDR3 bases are TGTGCCAGCAGCCAACTCCCGACTAGCGGGGGATACCAAGAGACCCAGTACTTC. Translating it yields CASSQLPTSGGYQETQYF.

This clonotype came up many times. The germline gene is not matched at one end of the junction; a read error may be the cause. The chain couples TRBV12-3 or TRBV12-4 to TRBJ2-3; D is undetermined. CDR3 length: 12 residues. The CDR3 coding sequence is TGTGCCAGCAGCTATACGGGTGGCGTCGCGACTTTT. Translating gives CASSYTGGVATF.

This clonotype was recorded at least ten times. DNA of the CDR3: TGTGCCAGCAGCCCGACGACAGGGGGCGAGGAGACCCAGTACTTC. Translating gives CASSPTTGGEETQYF. This chain joins TRBV11-2 and TRBJ2-5; 10 nucleotides line up with TRBD1. Germline assignment: CDR1 SGHAT and CDR2 FQNNGV. There are 15 residues in the CDR3. J lost 5 bases, V lost 5 bases, and 8 bases had no gene match.

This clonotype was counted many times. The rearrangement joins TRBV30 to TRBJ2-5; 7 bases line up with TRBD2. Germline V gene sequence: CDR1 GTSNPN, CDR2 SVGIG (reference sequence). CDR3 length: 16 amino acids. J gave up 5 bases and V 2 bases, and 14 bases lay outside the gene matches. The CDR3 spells CAWSHRTRLAGETQYF. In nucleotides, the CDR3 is TGTGCCTGGAGTCACCGTACTCGACTAGCTGGTGAGACCCAGTACTTC.

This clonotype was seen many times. The CDR3 DNA reads as TGTGCCAGCAGCCAGGGACAGGGGAGCGACGATCCAAATGGCTACACCTTC. The encoded protein is CASSQGQGSDDPNGYTF. J is TRBJ1-2 and V is TRBV3-1, with 10 positions matching TRBD1. Per the germline V gene, CDR1 is LGHDT and CDR2 is YNNKEL (reference sequence). The length of the CDR3 is 17 residues. The V and J ends lost 3 bases and 6 bases, in that order; junction bases with no gene match: 13.

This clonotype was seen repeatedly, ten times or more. In DNA form, the CDR3 reads TGTGCCTGGAGGACCAGGATTGGCACAGATACGCAGTATTTT. It is translated as CAWRTRIGTDTQYF. The chain links TRBV30 to TRBJ2-3; no clear D. CDR3 size: 14 residues. The V and J ends lost 3 bases and 1 base respectively, with 11 bases between them. The germline V gene has CDR1 GTSNPN and CDR2 SVGIG (reference sequence).